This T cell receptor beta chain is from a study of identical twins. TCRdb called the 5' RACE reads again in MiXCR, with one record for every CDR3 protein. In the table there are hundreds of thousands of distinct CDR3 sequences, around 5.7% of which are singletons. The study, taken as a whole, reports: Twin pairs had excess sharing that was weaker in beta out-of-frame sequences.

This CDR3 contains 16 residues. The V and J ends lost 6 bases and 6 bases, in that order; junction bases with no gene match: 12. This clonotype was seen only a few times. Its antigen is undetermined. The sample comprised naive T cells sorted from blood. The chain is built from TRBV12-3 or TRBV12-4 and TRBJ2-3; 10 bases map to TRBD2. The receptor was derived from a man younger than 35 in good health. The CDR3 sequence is CASSPGSSGRGDTQYF. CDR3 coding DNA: TGTGCCAGCAGCCCAGGGTCTAGCGGGAGAGGCGATACGCAGTATTTT.